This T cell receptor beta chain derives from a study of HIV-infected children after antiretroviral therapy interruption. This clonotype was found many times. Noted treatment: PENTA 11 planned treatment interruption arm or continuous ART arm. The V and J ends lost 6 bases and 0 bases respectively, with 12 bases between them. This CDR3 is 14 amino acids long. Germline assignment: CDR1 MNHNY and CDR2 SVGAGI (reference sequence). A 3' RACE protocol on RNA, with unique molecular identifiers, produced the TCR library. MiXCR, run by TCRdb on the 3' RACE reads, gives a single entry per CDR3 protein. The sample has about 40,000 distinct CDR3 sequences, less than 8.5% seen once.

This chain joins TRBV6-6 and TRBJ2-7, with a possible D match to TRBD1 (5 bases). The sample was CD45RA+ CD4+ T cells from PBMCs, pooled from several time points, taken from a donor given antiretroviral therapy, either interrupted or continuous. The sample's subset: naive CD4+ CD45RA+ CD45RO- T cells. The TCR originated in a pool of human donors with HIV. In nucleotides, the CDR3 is TGTGCCAGCAGACCGCACAGGACCTCCTACGAGCAGTACTTC. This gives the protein CASRPHRTSYEQYF.